This T cell receptor beta chain emerged from a study of PD-1 blockade in classical Hodgkin lymphoma (dated by TCRdb to about 2020). Regarding the complete study: Nivolumab dosing was 3 mg/kg intravenously every 2 weeks, continuing until either disease progression or unacceptable toxicity. The study used TCR beta sequencing and CyTOF to define a peripheral blood immune signature of response to PD-1 blockade in classical Hodgkin lymphoma. Points the paper makes about the study in general: Newly diagnosed patients were reported to have lower baseline TCR diversity than healthy donors, and relapsed/refractory patients were reported to have lower baseline TCR diversity still. Trial patients achieving complete response had baseline diversity similar to newly diagnosed patients, whereas partial responders and progressors had significantly lower diversity. A significant rise by C4D1 was seen in CD4+ but not CD8+ TCR diversity (p=0.0027 vs p=0.16), with the rise being most apparent in complete responders (p=0.02). Diversity was lower in patients who began nivolumab less than 1 year after ASCT, so these patients were left out of later analyses to avoid confounding by immune reconstitution. The study was restricted to a single clinical trial cohort, and the causes of repertoire differences, possibly disease activity or prior therapy, were left undefined.

Details on this clone: Its cognate antigen has yet to be identified. The sample holds no much larger clone one base away, and base qualities are not on file.

Based on the germline V gene, the CDR1 and CDR2 sequences are MNHNS and SASEGT. Inclusive of the bounding cysteine and phenylalanine, the CDR3 is 14 residues long. The only DNA kept is the CDR3, 42 bases in frame from the first base. V and J lose 2 bases and 6 bases, and a span of 10 bases separates them. The time point label, as the study defines it: cycle 2 day 1 (C2D1) of nivolumab. Every trial patient had relapsed after autologous stem cell transplantation, and cohorts A, B and C differed in prior brentuximab vedotin exposure. A total of 50 to 70 patients with relapsed/refractory classical Hodgkin lymphoma made up the trial cohort, and each patient's best overall response was complete response, partial response or progressive disease. Single-agent nivolumab was administered to trial patients in the multi-cohort phase II CheckMate 205 trial. Best overall response was determined by an independent review committee according to the 2007 International Working Group response criteria. Trial PBMCs were collected just before the start of nivolumab (C1D1) and during therapy at cycle 2 day 1 and cycle 4 day 1. Peripheral blood was collected in 8 mL Vacutainer Cell Preparation Tubes, from which PBMCs were isolated by centrifugation and then cryopreserved.

Genomic DNA was isolated using the Qiagen DNeasy kit from unsorted PBMCs as well as from negatively selected CD4+ and CD8+ fractions. TCR beta CDR3 regions were subjected to amplification by immunoSEQ multiplex PCR with primers that anneal to V and J segments. Amplification bias was minimized using a synthetic immune receptor repertoire, and residual bias was removed computationally after sequencing. Turning to the authors' computational methods: Custom Python scripts were used to quantify repertoire diversity as the Shannon entropy index. Unsorted, CD4+ and CD8+ repertoires were analyzed separately, except for combined analyses in which CD4+ and CD8+ sequences were merged in silico. A clone was considered expanded if an increase in frequency of at least 2-fold after treatment relative to C1D1 was found, and a pseudocount of 0.5 was applied to clones undetected at baseline. Singleton clones were defined as clones with 0 or 1 copy at C1D1, and non-singleton clones were defined as clones with 2 or more copies. Clones expanded in unsorted samples were annotated as CD4+, CD8+ or unknown by matching protein sequences in sorted samples from the same patient. Wilcoxon tests were applied to paired samples to test diversity changes from C1D1 to C4D1. TCRdb mirrors the immuneACCESS table, restricted to in-frame sequences. Some clones are absent from its copies; in checked studies, under half trace to an unresolved V gene, and the reason for the others is unknown. Clone size and the V and J calls come from that table; the DNA yielded D and trimming. For this sample the table gives more than 25,000 clones, of which under 85% were detected only once. Jointly, the top ten make up roughly 33% of the sample.

Here the chain combines TRBV6-1 and TRBJ2-2; no D gene is confidently identified. The TCR was taken from a human donor with classical Hodgkin lymphoma. Sequenced material: peripheral blood mononuclear cells (PBMCs), taken before the second cycle of nivolumab. The CDR3 here reads CASSEQDVPGELFF. The DNA sequence follows: TGTGCCAGCAGTGAACAGGATGTCCCCGGGGAGCTGTTTTTT.